The text below deals with one TCR beta chain. What it recognizes is unknown. The data derive from a study of cytomegalovirus exposure and HLA in healthy donors. This table comes from immunoSEQ multiplex PCR, and its TCRdb copy is limited to in-frame clones, with some not included. The sample holds about 97,000 clones, about 95% seen once. Study conclusions and caveats: Using the classifier, cytomegalovirus status was reportedly diagnosed with high specificity and sensitivity. A later analysis found first-cohort TCR clusters tended to co-occur in the approximately 120 validation repertoires.

The validation cohort, a group of more than 95 subjects, included the donors and was separate from the approximately 650-subject first cohort. The clonotype originates from a woman aged 18-29 years in good health and CMV-seronegative. The sequenced sample was PBMCs.

The CDR3 loop is CASSSGPSVWTGELFF. The CDR3 DNA reads TGTGCCAGTAGTAGCGGGCCCAGCGTATGGACCGGGGAGCTGTTTTTT. This rearrangement joins TRBV19 to TRBJ2-2, with D possibly being TRBD2 (5 bases). The CDR3 spans 16 residues. V lost 4 bases and J 5 bases, leaving 17 bases between the germline ends. Germline assignment: CDR1 LNHDA and CDR2 SQIVND (reference sequence).